This T cell receptor (beta chain) was captured by sequencing in a study of Graves' ophthalmopathy and Graves' hyperthyroidism. Whole-study context: Peripheral blood was collected at initial diagnosis, before any treatment.

The length of the CDR3 is 12 residues. The ends were cut back, 3 bases at V and 4 bases at J, with 9 bases in the middle. The germline V gene has CDR1 DFQATT and CDR2 SNEGSKA (reference sequence). Patients with other autoimmune diseases, uncontrolled infections, pregnancy or lactation were excluded. The PBMCs used were ones drawn from 10 ml of fresh peripheral blood. RNA transcripts were the source from which TCR beta CDR3 regions were amplified. HTBI primers were employed in first-round RT-PCR, then a second-round multiplex PCR followed. TCRdb re-analysed the multiplex PCR reads in MiXCR, keeping a single row per CDR3 protein. Of over 650,000 distinct CDR3 sequences in the sample, about 38% were seen once. Study conclusions and caveats: Ophthalmopathy progression was predicted by the model at about 70% sensitivity and 72.22% specificity.

Comment on this clonotype: Antigen: not known.

The TCR originated in an adult man with Graves' ophthalmopathy. V is TRBV20-1 and J is TRBJ1-1; D perhaps matches TRBD1 (5 bases). Input material: peripheral blood. The chain's CDR3 is CSASWGGTEAFF. Here the CDR3 DNA reads TGCAGTGCTAGCTGGGGGGGCACTGAAGCTTTCTTT.